These 8 T cell receptor beta chains originate from one sample sequenced in a study of control samples from healthy donors and cancer patients. Sequencing used immunoSEQ multiplex PCR; TCRdb keeps in-frame clones, though not all of them. The table has roughly 73,000 clones, approximately 92% seen once. Sequencing used blood. All receptors come from a woman aged 55 to 70 in good health.

The rearrangement joins TRBV19 to TRBJ1-1; 10 nucleotides align to TRBD1. Germline loops: CDR1 LNHDA, CDR2 SQIVND (reference sequence). The V gene end was trimmed by 4 bases and the J gene end by 1 base; junction bases not matched to a gene: 9. This CDR3 comprises 17 residues. This chain's CDR3 is CASSTPPGTGENTEAFF. CDR3 nucleotides: TGTGCCAGTAGTACCCCCCCCGGGACAGGGGAGAACACTGAAGCTTTCTTT.

This chain connects TRBV28 to TRBJ2-3, with TRBD2 identical over 10 bases. This CDR3 contains 15 residues. The germline CDR1 and CDR2 sequences are MDHEN and SYDVKM. Trimming at V came to 4 bases and at J to 1 base, leaving 2 bases not matched to a gene. The CDR3 DNA sequence: TGTGCCAGCAGTTCCAGCGGGAGGGGCACAGATACGCAGTATTTT. Protein product: CASSSSGRGTDTQYF.

The rearrangement links TRBV11-2 to TRBJ1-1; D is undetermined. The CDR3 covers 13 residues. CDR1 SGHAT and CDR2 FQNNGV come from the germline V gene. Trimming stripped 1 base from V and 1 base from J, with 4 bases between. CDR3 nucleotides: TGTGCCAGCAGCTTAGCGGAGAACACTGAAGCTTTCTTT. Encoded protein: CASSLAENTEAFF.

This sequence joins TRBV7-3 and TRBJ2-1; 7 bases are a match to TRBD2. Germline CDR1 reads SGHTA; CDR2 reads FQGTGA. The CDR3 is 13 residues long. J was trimmed by 10 bases and V by 5 bases; bases with no gene match: 8. The CDR3 DNA sequence: TGTGCCAGCAGCAGCGGGACCCGAAGGGAGCAGTTCTTC. Its translation is CASSSGTRREQFF.

The DNA for the CDR3 is TGTGCCAGCATTTCGGGTGGAGAGACCCAGTACTTC. Residues: CASISGGETQYF. The chain uses TRBV2 and TRBJ2-5; D remains ambiguous. The CDR3 totals 12 residues. The V and J ends lost 7 bases and 4 bases respectively, with 10 bases between them. CDR1 and CDR2 (germline): SNHLY, FYNNEI.

The rearrangement links TRBV30 to TRBJ2-5; 13 nucleotides line up with TRBD2. The CDR3 length is 14 residues. The V segment lost 3 bases and the J segment 4 bases; nucleotides outside the gene matches: 2. Germline V CDR1 and CDR2: GTSNPN, SVGIG (reference sequence). CDR3 nucleotides: TGTGCCTGGAGACTAGCGGGAGGGTTAGAGACCCAGTACTTC. The encoded protein is CAWRLAGGLETQYF.

The chain is built from TRBV7-6 and TRBJ2-6, with a weak D call TRBD1 (6 bases). The V gene's germline CDR1 is SGHVS and CDR2 FNYEAQ. CDR3 length equals 17 residues. Trimming cost V 1 base and J 2 bases, with 12 bases left between them. The CDR3 sequence: CASSLVGGLAGANVLTF. The CDR3 DNA is TGTGCCAGCAGCTTAGTTGGGGGCTTGGCTGGGGCCAACGTCCTGACTTTC.

V gene TRBV27 combines with J gene TRBJ1-6; unclear D gene. The germline V and J ends were trimmed by 6 bases and 5 bases, with 11 bases remaining between them. The CDR3 runs to 14 residues. Germline CDR1 is MNHEY and CDR2 is SMNVEV (reference sequence). This chain's CDR3 is CASSPARDNSPLHF. The CDR3 bases are TGTGCCAGCAGCCCTGCTAGAGATAATTCACCCCTCCACTTT.